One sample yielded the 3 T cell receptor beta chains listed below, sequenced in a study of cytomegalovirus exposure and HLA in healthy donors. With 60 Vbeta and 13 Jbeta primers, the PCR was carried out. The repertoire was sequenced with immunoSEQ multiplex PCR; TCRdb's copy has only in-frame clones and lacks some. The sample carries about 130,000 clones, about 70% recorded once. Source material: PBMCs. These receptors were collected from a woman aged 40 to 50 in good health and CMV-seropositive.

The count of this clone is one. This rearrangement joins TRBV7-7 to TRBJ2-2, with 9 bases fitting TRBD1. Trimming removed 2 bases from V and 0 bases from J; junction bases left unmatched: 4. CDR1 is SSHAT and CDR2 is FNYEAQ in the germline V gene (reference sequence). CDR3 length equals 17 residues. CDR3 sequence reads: CASSLNGDRANTGELFF. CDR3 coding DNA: TGTGCCAGCAGCTTAAATGGGGACAGGGCGAACACCGGGGAGCTGTTTTTT.

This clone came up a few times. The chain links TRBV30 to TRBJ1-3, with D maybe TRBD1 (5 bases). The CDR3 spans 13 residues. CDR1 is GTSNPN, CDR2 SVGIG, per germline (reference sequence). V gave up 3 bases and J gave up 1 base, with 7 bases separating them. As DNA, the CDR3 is TGTGCCTGGAGCCGGGGGTCTGGAAACACCATATATTTT. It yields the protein CAWSRGSGNTIYF.

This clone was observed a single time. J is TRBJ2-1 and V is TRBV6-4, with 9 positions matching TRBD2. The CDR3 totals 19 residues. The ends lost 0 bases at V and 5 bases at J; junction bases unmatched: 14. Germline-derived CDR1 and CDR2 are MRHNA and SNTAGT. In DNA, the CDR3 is TGTGCCAGCAGTGACTCCGGGACAGAACTAGCGGGTCCCGACAATGAGCAGTTCTTC. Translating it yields CASSDSGTELAGPDNEQFF.